The 31 T cell receptor beta chains listed next were all sequenced from one sample in a study of Ad26.COV2.S vaccination and SARS-CoV-2 variants. Assay: immunoSEQ multiplex PCR; the TCRdb copy retains only in-frame clones and omits some. This sample has roughly 680,000 clones; 89% occur once, and the top ten carry approximately 1.5%. Treatment defined: around 19 received Ad26.COV2.S at low or high dose, single or two shots; about 5 received placebo; per-sample allocation not given. Material that was analyzed had been drawn on day 63 after the first vaccine or placebo injection. The sequencing here drew on peripheral blood, taken in a trial of Ad26.COV2.S vaccine versus placebo. These receptors were obtained from a person between 18 and 65 years old who received the Ad26.COV2.S COVID-19 vaccine or a placebo.

This chain links TRBV2 with TRBJ2-6; 9 bases fit TRBD2. The trim removed 4 bases at V and 1 base at J, leaving 5 bases unmatched. The germline CDR1 and CDR2 sequences are SNHLY and FYNNEI. The CDR3 loop spans 17 amino acids. This chain's CDR3 is CASSAHSGGSGANVLTF. CDR3 sequence (DNA): TGTGCCAGCAGTGCCCACAGCGGGGGGTCTGGGGCCAACGTCCTGACTTTC.

V is TRBV13 and J is TRBJ1-4; D possibly corresponds to TRBD1 (5 bases). V gave up 4 bases and J gave up 7 bases, with 7 bases separating them. This CDR3 contains 12 residues. Germline values: CDR1 PRHDT, CDR2 FYEKMQ (reference sequence). CDR3 in amino acids: CASSWGVEKLFF. The CDR3 DNA reads TGTGCCAGCAGCTGGGGGGTTGAAAAACTGTTTTTT.

The V gene is TRBV4-2, the J gene TRBJ2-1; 7 bases align to TRBD2. The CDR3 is made up of 18 amino acids. V gave up 0 bases and J gave up 3 bases; unmatched junction bases: 11. Germline values: CDR1 LGHNA, CDR2 YNFKEQ. CDR3 amino acids: CASSQEGPPSGLYNEQFF. In nucleotides, the CDR3 is TGTGCCAGCAGCCAAGAAGGCCCCCCTAGCGGCCTCTACAATGAGCAGTTCTTC.

The gene calls are TRBV7-6 and TRBJ2-2, with D tentatively TRBD2 (5 bases). V lost 6 bases, J lost 8 bases, and 10 bases lay in between. Germline values: CDR1 SGHVS, CDR2 FNYEAQ. The CDR3 is 12 residues long. This CDR3 reads CASSTRGGELFF. The DNA of the CDR3 is TGTGCCAGCAGTACCCGAGGGGGGGAGCTGTTTTTT. Based on the CDR3 plus reference TRBV7-6 and TRBJ2-2, the full variable domain is GAGVSQSPRYKVTKRGQDVALRCDPISGHVSLYWYRQALGQGPEFLTYFNYEAQQDKSGLPNDRFSAERPEGSISTLTIQRTEQRDSAMYRCASSTRGGELFFGEGSRLTVL.

The V gene is TRBV7-2, the J gene TRBJ2-7; 7 bases fit TRBD1. From germline, CDR1 is SGHTA and CDR2 FQGNSA. The CDR3 is made up of 14 amino acids. The V gene end was trimmed by 5 bases and the J gene end by 4 bases; junction bases not matched to a gene: 8. The CDR3 here is CASSPGQRRYEQYF. The CDR3 DNA sequence: TGTGCCAGCAGCCCGGGACAGCGACGGTACGAGCAGTACTTC.

This clone was seen a single time. V gene TRBV7-2 combines with J gene TRBJ1-5; D perhaps matches TRBD1 (6 bases). CDR3 length equals 14 residues. Trimming pared 5 bases from V and 0 bases from J, leaving 8 bases between. In germline, CDR1 is SGHTA, CDR2 FQGNSA. CDR3 region: CASSPGDSNQPQHF. In nucleotides, the CDR3 is TGTGCCAGCAGCCCAGGGGATAGCAATCAGCCCCAGCATTTT.

The chain employs TRBV7-9 and TRBJ1-2, with D unclear. Per germline, CDR1 SEHNR and CDR2 FQNEAQ (reference sequence). This CDR3 is 15 amino acids long. V shed 4 bases and J shed 4 bases, with 16 bases lying between them. Here the CDR3 reads CASSSPGQKGYGYTF. CDR3 coding DNA: TGTGCCAGCAGCTCCCCTGGGCAGAAAGGCTATGGCTACACCTTC.

The chain is built from TRBV30 and TRBJ2-7; 8 nucleotides align to TRBD2. Looked up from germline, CDR1 is GTSNPN and CDR2 is SVGIG (reference sequence). This CDR3 spans 16 amino acids. V gave up 5 bases and J gave up 6 bases; unmatched junction bases: 18. The CDR3 loop reads CAWSPPGGTPWFEQYF. In DNA form, the CDR3 reads TGTGCCTGGTCACCCCCGGGGGGGACACCGTGGTTCGAGCAGTACTTC.

The chain employs TRBV20-1 and TRBJ1-6; tentatively, D is TRBD1 (6 bases). The CDR3 sequence is 13 residues long. The germline V gene encodes CDR1 DFQATT and CDR2 SNEGSKA (reference sequence). V was clipped by 3 bases and J by 9 bases, with 12 bases between them. CDR3 DNA: TGCAGTGCTAGTACAGGGCAAGGTTCACCCCTCCACTTT. This codes for CSASTGQGSPLHF.

The chain carries TRBV6-6 and TRBJ2-7, with 15 bases identical to TRBD2. Germline V CDR1 and CDR2: MNHNY, SVGAGI (reference sequence). Unmatched junction bases numbered 11, after V lost 5 bases and J lost 3 bases. CDR3 size: 18 residues. The CDR3 spells CASSPGLAGGPVGYEQYF. The CDR3 bases are TGTGCCAGCAGTCCCGGACTAGCGGGAGGGCCAGTAGGCTACGAGCAGTACTTC.

V and J are TRBV24-1 and TRBJ2-1; 14 nucleotides line up with TRBD2. Germline CDR1 is KGHDR and CDR2 is SFDVKD. The CDR3 sequence is 18 residues long. The J segment lost 4 bases and the V segment lost 2 bases, leaving 6 bases of the junction unmatched. CDR3 in amino acids: CATSDYGTSGSWYNEQFF. As DNA, the CDR3 is TGTGCCACCAGTGATTACGGGACTAGCGGGAGCTGGTACAATGAGCAGTTCTTC.

In its sample, this clone was seen a few times. V usage is TRBV29-1 and J usage is TRBJ2-7; 12 bases fit TRBD1. This CDR3 spans 14 amino acids. V shed 3 bases, J shed 4 bases, and the junction held 4 bases outside the gene matches. The V gene's germline CDR1 is SQVTM and CDR2 ANQGSEA. CDR3 in DNA: TGCAGCGTTGAGGGGACAGGGGGCAAGTACGAGCAGTACTTC. Its translation is CSVEGTGGKYEQYF.

This sequence joins TRBV16 and TRBJ2-7; TRBD1 matches 8 bases. CDR3 length: 13 residues. J gave up 4 bases and V 4 bases, and 3 bases lay outside the gene matches. Germline V gives CDR1 KGHSY, CDR2 FQNENV. CDR3 coding DNA: TGTGCCAGCAGCCCTCACAGGGGGTACGAGCAGTACTTC. Translating it yields CASSPHRGYEQYF.

The DNA for the CDR3 is TGTGCCAGTAGACTCGGACAGGGGGTCGGCACCGGGGAGCTGTTTTTT. Translated, it gives CASRLGQGVGTGELFF. V gene TRBV19 combines with J gene TRBJ2-2, with 10 bases that match TRBD1. Germline values: CDR1 LNHDA, CDR2 SQIVND (reference sequence). This CDR3 spans 16 amino acids. The ends lost 6 bases at V and 4 bases at J; junction bases unmatched: 8.

V and J are TRBV5-1 and TRBJ2-7; 10 bases agree with TRBD1. V shed 1 base and J 4 bases; nucleotides not matched to a gene: 2. The CDR3 has 14 amino acids. The germline V gene has CDR1 SGHRS and CDR2 YFSETQ. CDR3 coding DNA: TGCGCCAGCAGCTTGTGGACAGGGGGGTACGAGCAGTACTTC. Residues: CASSLWTGGYEQYF.

This rearrangement joins TRBV6-5 to TRBJ2-1; TRBD1 agrees at 7 bases. The V gene end was trimmed by 1 base and the J gene end by 10 bases; junction bases not matched to a gene: 7. Germline lookup yields CDR1 MNHEY and CDR2 SVGAGI. The CDR3 spans 14 residues. The CDR3 sequence: CASSYFNRGREQFF. For the CDR3, the DNA is TGTGCCAGCAGTTACTTTAACAGGGGACGCGAGCAGTTCTTC.

J is TRBJ2-4 and V is TRBV2; D gene uncertain. V was shortened by 4 bases and J by 4 bases, with 11 bases between the two germline ends. This CDR3 has 14 residues. Germline CDR1 SNHLY, CDR2 FYNNEI. The CDR3 DNA sequence: TGTGCCAGCAGTGTAACCGGGCCAAAAAACATTCAGTACTTC. Translated: CASSVTGPKNIQYF.

The chain is built from TRBV27 and TRBJ2-1, with 13 nucleotides matching TRBD2. Losses at the gene ends were 2 bases for V and 10 bases for J; bases not matched to a gene: 5. The CDR3 runs 15 residues. Per germline, CDR1 MNHEY and CDR2 SMNVEV (reference sequence). This chain's CDR3 is CASSLGLAGVREQFF. CDR3 nucleotides: TGTGCCAGCAGTTTAGGACTAGCGGGAGTTAGGGAGCAGTTCTTC.

The chain joins TRBV30 to TRBJ1-5; D ambiguous. This CDR3 region has 13 residues. V lost 3 bases to trimming and J lost 1 base, with 7 bases between them. Germline CDR1 GTSNPN, CDR2 SVGIG (reference sequence). This CDR3 reads CAWSPVSNQPQHF. The CDR3 DNA is TGTGCCTGGAGCCCCGTCAGCAATCAGCCCCAGCATTTT.

This clone was detected only once. The chain recombines TRBV6-2 or TRBV6-3 with TRBJ2-1; D is possibly TRBD1 or TRBD2 (6 bases each). V gave up 4 bases and J gave up 7 bases, with 20 bases separating them. Germline-derived CDR1 and CDR2 are MNHEY and SVGEGT. This CDR3 contains 16 residues. CDR3 loop: CASSSYSGARANEQFF. CDR3 bases: TGTGCCAGCAGTTCCTACTCGGGGGCTCGGGCTAATGAGCAGTTCTTC.

The V and J genes are TRBV7-6 and TRBJ2-5, with D tentatively TRBD2 (5 bases). The CDR3 totals 15 residues. V lost 3 bases and J lost 4, with 15 bases in between. Germline V gene data show CDR1 as SGHVS and CDR2 as FNYEAQ. The CDR3: CASSFGSPRGETQYF. Written as DNA, the CDR3 is TGTGCCAGCAGCTTCGGATCTCCTCGGGGAGAGACCCAGTACTTC.

V is TRBV13 and J is TRBJ2-1; TRBD2 aligns across 7 bases. Germline CDR1 reads PRHDT; CDR2 reads FYEKMQ (reference sequence). The CDR3 runs to 16 residues. Trimming removed 4 bases from V and 4 bases from J; junction bases left unmatched: 10. The CDR3 protein is CASSYPLAVRYNEQFF. The CDR3 DNA sequence: TGTGCCAGCAGCTACCCCCTAGCGGTAAGATACAATGAGCAGTTCTTC.

The chain employs TRBV12-3 or TRBV12-4 and TRBJ2-7; D not certain. V gave up 11 bases and J gave up 9 bases, with 20 bases separating them. This CDR3 region has 12 residues. CDR3: CASRSGRAGQYF. The CDR3 DNA follows: TGTGCCTCCCGGAGTGGGCGCGCCGGGCAGTACTTC.

This chain uses TRBV9 with TRBJ2-7, with a tentative D call TRBD2 (6 bases). This CDR3 region has 12 residues. CDR1 is SGDLS and CDR2 is YYNGEE in the germline V gene. Trimming shortened V by 4 bases and J by 12 bases, and 17 bases separated the two germline ends. In DNA form, the CDR3 reads TGTGCCAGCAGCAACCGGGACTCGGGCCCGTACTTC. Translating gives CASSNRDSGPYF.

DNA of the CDR3: TGTGCCACCAGTGAACCATCAAGGCAGCCCCAGCATTTT. Protein product: CATSEPSRQPQHF. This chain joins TRBV24-1 and TRBJ1-5; D is unresolved. The V gene's germline CDR1 is KGHDR and CDR2 SFDVKD. This CDR3 is 13 amino acids long. Trimming removed 4 bases at V and 7 bases at J, with 10 bases between.

The chain links TRBV7-8 to TRBJ1-6, with 8 bases fitting TRBD1. Germline trimming cut 3 bases from V and 9 bases from J; bases unmatched to any gene: 7. Germline CDR1 reads SGHVS; CDR2 reads FQNEAQ. The CDR3 length is 15 residues. The CDR3 nucleotides are TGTGCCAGCAGCTTGAACAGGGGGTATGGTTCACCCCTCCACTTT. Protein: CASSLNRGYGSPLHF. The full variable domain, completed using reference TRBV7-8 and TRBJ1-6, is GAGVSQSPRYKVAKRGQDVALRCDPISGHVSLFWYQQALGQGPEFLTYFQNEAQLDKSGLPSDRFFAERPEGSVSTLKIQRTQQEDSAVYLCASSLNRGYGSPLHFGNGTRLTVT.

The chain combines TRBV7-8 with TRBJ2-7, with 12 bases matching TRBD2. Trimming at V came to 5 bases and at J to 2 bases, leaving 7 bases not matched to a gene. Germline loops: CDR1 SGHVS, CDR2 FQNEAQ. The CDR3 length is 16 residues. The CDR3 spells CASSRGPSGGAYEQYF. In DNA form, the CDR3 reads TGTGCCAGCAGCCGAGGCCCTAGCGGGGGGGCCTACGAGCAGTACTTC.

This clone was recorded only once. This chain links TRBV3-1 (or the pseudogene TRBV3-2) with TRBJ2-1; tentative D call: TRBD2 (6 bases). Trimming removed 0 bases at V and 13 bases at J, with 19 bases between. The CDR3 loop spans 15 amino acids. CDR1 and CDR2 (germline): LGHDT, YNNKEL (reference sequence). The CDR3 bases are TGTGCCAGCAGCCAAGAAGATATCCTGGGACTCCGACAGTTCTTC. Translated: CASSQEDILGLRQFF.

The chain uses TRBV7-9 and TRBJ2-1; tentatively, D is TRBD1 (5 bases). CDR3 length equals 13 residues. The germline V and J ends were trimmed by 7 bases and 9 bases, with 16 bases remaining between them. CDR1 is SEHNR and CDR2 is FQNEAQ in the germline V gene (reference sequence). Here the CDR3 reads CASTLMQGSEQFF. CDR3 in DNA: TGTGCCAGCACCCTTATGCAGGGAAGTGAGCAGTTCTTC.

The chain employs TRBV6-5 and TRBJ2-3; D unresolved. The CDR3 extends over 14 amino acids. V gave up 0 bases and J gave up 5 bases, with 9 bases separating them. Germline CDR1 is MNHEY and CDR2 is SVGAGI. The CDR3 spells CASSYSRIGDTQYF. In DNA, the CDR3 is TGTGCCAGCAGTTACTCGAGGATAGGAGATACGCAGTATTTT.

With regard to this clone: The likely explanation is a read error, given a far larger clone one base away. This sequence joins TRBV2 and TRBJ2-7, with unresolved D. V was shortened by 5 bases and J by 0 bases, with 2 bases between the two germline ends. Germline loops: CDR1 SNHLY, CDR2 FYNNEI. The CDR3 runs 11 residues. CDR3 DNA sequence: TGTGCCAGCAGTAACTCCTACGAGCAGTACTTC. Its protein product is CASSNSYEQYF. Together with reference TRBV2 and TRBJ2-7, the CDR3 gives the full variable domain: EPEVTQTPSHQVTQMGQEVILRCVPISNHLYFYWYRQILGQKVEFLVSFYNNEISEKSEIFDDQFSVERPDGSNFTLKIRSTKLEDSAMYFCASSNSYEQYFGPGTRLTVT.